These 17 T cell receptor beta chains originate from one sample sequenced in a study of regulatory T cells in long-lasting Graves disease (dated by TCRdb to about 2021). Library preparation was by multiplex PCR. TCRdb records Illumina HiSeq 4000 as the sequencer. iRepertoire HTBI primers and Arm-PCR amplification of CDR3 regions were used to construct TCR beta libraries. The public reads were quality trimmed at Q25 with fastp and then assembled into clones with MiXCR by TCRdb, keeping productive beta chains. Every entry covers one CDR3 protein and lists the most common genes and DNA from its rows. Present in this sample are roughly 530,000 distinct CDR3 sequences, about 16% of which were seen just once. Roughly 25% of the sample is held by the ten biggest clonotypes. The time point label, read with the paper, signifies: newly diagnosed GD, antithyroid drugs for less than 3 months. For both TCR sequencing and RNA sequencing, RNA was extracted from PBMCs in TRIzol.

The same sample was also studied in work on T cells in Graves' hyperthyroidism and ophthalmopathy.

The sample in question was peripheral blood mononuclear cells (PBMCs), obtained at new diagnosis, from a patient treated with antithyroid drugs. The origin of the receptors is a woman in her forties or fifties with Graves disease. Donor details come from another sample of the same person, matched by shared clones.

Ten or more counts support this clonotype. The chain joins TRBV6-4 to TRBJ2-5; 8 bases fit TRBD2. CDR3 size: 16 residues. V shed 7 bases, J shed 2 bases, and the junction held 12 bases outside the gene matches. Germline values: CDR1 MRHNA, CDR2 SNTAGT. The CDR3 is CASKQGLAGTQETQYF. CDR3 sequence (DNA): TGTGCCAGCAAGCAAGGCCTAGCGGGCACACAAGAGACCCAGTACTTC.

Details on this clonotype: A much larger clone differs by one base, so this may be a read error. The rearrangement links TRBV5-1 to TRBJ1-1; 8 bases match TRBD1. Trimming cost V 0 bases and J 7 bases; bases outside gene matches: 2. The CDR3 runs 13 residues. The germline gives CDR1 SGHRS, CDR2 YFSETQ. The CDR3 reads CASSLGTGFEAFF. Written as DNA, the CDR3 is TGCGCCAGCAGCTTGGGGACAGGGTTTGAAGCTTTCTTT.

This clonotype was seen ten or more times. This sequence joins TRBV12-3 or TRBV12-4 and TRBJ1-2; D is undetermined. The CDR3 runs to 12 residues. V was clipped by 5 bases and J by 13 bases, with 17 bases between them. CDR3 DNA sequence: TGTGCCAGCAGTGGAGCTACAGCATACCGCACCTTC. Translated: CASSGATAYRTF.

This clonotype was seen only once. The DNA for the CDR3 is TGTGCCAGCAGTTTCGGGGGGGCAAGTGAGACCCAGTACTTC. It translates to CASSFGGASETQYF. The genes are TRBV28 and TRBJ2-7, with 8 bases fitting TRBD2. Near its end, the DNA agrees better with TRBJ2-5, so the J call may be wrong. This CDR3 has 14 residues. Per germline, CDR1 MDHEN and CDR2 SYDVKM.

As to this clonotype: A much larger clonotype is one base distant, so this may be a read error. This sequence joins TRBV2 and TRBJ2-3; the D is unclear. The V gene's germline CDR1 is SNHLY and CDR2 FYNNEI. This CDR3 comprises 13 residues. The CDR3 region is CATEDGSTDAQYF. The CDR3 DNA follows: TGTGCCACCGAAGACGGAAGCACAGATGCGCAGTATTTT.

This sequence joins TRBV2 and TRBJ1-1; D ambiguous. The CDR3 contains 12 residues. V was shortened by 4 bases and J by 4 bases, with 7 bases between the two germline ends. Germline V lookup: CDR1 SNHLY, CDR2 FYNNEI. The CDR3 nucleotides read TGTGCCAGCAGTGGATCCCCCACTGAAGCTTTCTTT. Translated: CASSGSPTEAFF. The complete variable domain, with remaining parts taken from reference TRBV2 and TRBJ1-1, reads EPEVTQTPSHQVTQMGQEVILRCVPISNHLYFYWYRQILGQKVEFLVSFYNNEISEKSEIFDDQFSVERPDGSNFTLKIRSTKLEDSAMYFCASSGSPTEAFFGQGTRLTVV.

This clonotype was observed many times. The chain links TRBV19 to TRBJ2-1; 8 bases map to TRBD2. CDR1 is LNHDA, CDR2 SQIVND, per germline (reference sequence). V trimming: 6 bases; J trimming: 10 bases; junction bases outside the gene matches: 8. The CDR3 is 13 residues long. For the CDR3, the DNA is TGTGCCAGTAGCGGGGGGGCCTGGGAAGAGCAGTTCTTC. Translating gives CASSGGAWEEQFF.

This clonotype was recorded many times. The V and J genes are TRBV7-2 and TRBJ2-3; the D is unclear. The V end was cut by 2 bases, the J end by 0 bases, with 15 bases between. Germline-derived CDR1 and CDR2 are SGHTA and FQGNSA. This CDR3 has 17 amino acids. The CDR3 loop reads CASSLLVGARSTDTQYF. For the CDR3, the DNA is TGTGCCAGCAGCTTACTGGTAGGTGCGAGGAGCACAGATACGCAGTATTTT.

This sequence joins TRBV3-1 and TRBJ2-7; D not certain. V was shortened by 0 bases and J by 6 bases, with 12 bases between the two germline ends. CDR1 LGHDT and CDR2 YNNKEL come from the germline V gene (reference sequence). The CDR3 spans 14 residues. The CDR3 loop is CASSQEPETLEQYF. The CDR3 DNA follows: TGTGCCAGCAGCCAAGAGCCTGAAACCCTCGAGCAGTACTTC.

The rearrangement links TRBV11-3 to TRBJ2-5; D ambiguous. Trimming removed 6 bases from V and 2 bases from J, with 19 bases in between. CDR3 length equals 16 residues. Germline V gene data show CDR1 as SGHNT and CDR2 as YENEEA. The CDR3: CASSYLRGGTQETQYF. The CDR3 nucleotides read TGTGCCAGCAGTTACTTGCGCGGCGGTACTCAAGAGACCCAGTACTTC.

This clonotype has ten or more counts. The V and J genes are TRBV11-2 and TRBJ1-1, with D tentatively TRBD1 (5 bases). Germline V gene lookup returns CDR1 SGHAT and CDR2 FQNNGV. With 4 bases removed from V and 11 bases from J, the gap between germline ends came to 11 bases. The CDR3 is 11 residues long. As DNA, the CDR3 is TGTGCCAGCAGCTCGTCGGGGGGGGCTTTCTTT. Protein product: CASSSSGGAFF.

This clonotype came up many times. The chain is built from TRBV7-8 and TRBJ2-7; a weak D match, TRBD2 (6 bases). V was clipped by 2 bases and J by 3 bases, with 11 bases between them. Germline lookup yields CDR1 SGHVS and CDR2 FQNEAQ. The CDR3 contains 14 residues. The CDR3, as DNA: TGTGCCAGCAGCTTAAGGTGGGAGGTCTACGAGCAGTACTTC. Its protein product is CASSLRWEVYEQYF.

The chain combines TRBV4-1 with TRBJ1-2; possible D gene TRBD1, 5 bases. V was shortened by 4 bases and J by 0 bases, with 12 bases between the two germline ends. The CDR3 has 15 amino acids. Germline CDR1 and CDR2: MGHRA and YSYEKL. CDR3 amino acids: CASSPNRQTNYGYTF. CDR3 sequence (DNA): TGCGCCAGCAGCCCGAACCGACAGACTAACTATGGCTACACCTTC.

In this sample, this clonotype turned up many times. CDR3 sequence: CASGLPTGMNTEAFF. The CDR3 DNA follows: TGTGCTAGTGGTTTGCCTACAGGTATGAACACTGAAGCTTTCTTT. The chain combines TRBV12-5 with TRBJ1-1; possible D gene TRBD1, 5 bases. V was shortened by 2 bases and J by 0 bases, with 10 bases between the two germline ends. CDR3 length: 15 residues. The germline gives CDR1 LGHNT, CDR2 FRNRAP.

This chain joins TRBV20-1 and TRBJ2-7, with a weak D call TRBD2 (6 bases). The V gene's germline CDR1 is DFQATT and CDR2 SNEGSKA (reference sequence). The CDR3 has 12 amino acids. With 0 bases removed from V and 7 bases from J, the gap between germline ends came to 10 bases. The CDR3 region is CSARDGGIEQYF. Written as DNA, the CDR3 is TGCAGTGCTAGAGATGGGGGGATTGAGCAGTACTTC.

This clonotype turned up a few times. The chain recombines TRBV10-3 with TRBJ2-3; 8 bases align to TRBD2. Germline V CDR1 and CDR2: ENHRY, SYGVKD. Trimming cost V 10 bases and J 1 base; bases outside gene matches: 7. The CDR3 has 14 amino acids. In nucleotides, the CDR3 is TGTGCCACCTCCGGGCGGGGGGGCACAGATACGCAGTATTTT. Encoded protein: CATSGRGGTDTQYF.

In its sample, this clonotype was seen many times. V gene TRBV3-1 combines with J gene TRBJ2-1, with 9 bases matching TRBD2. The better agreement between TRBJ2-5 and the DNA end casts doubt on the J call. This CDR3 comprises 16 residues. CDR1 and CDR2 from the germline V gene are LGHDT and YNNKEL (reference sequence). The CDR3 DNA reads as TGTGCCAGCAGCCAAGTTGGAACTAGCGGGTCGGAGACCCAGTACTTC. This sequence encodes CASSQVGTSGSETQYF.